This T cell receptor (beta chain) emerged from a study of beta chain features in type 1 diabetes. Overall study findings and caveats: The study found fewer insertions and more deletions at VDJ junctions in type 1 diabetes patients.

Germline CDR1 SGHRS, CDR2 YFSETQ. The CDR3 spans 16 residues. V lost 5 bases, J lost 5 bases, and 13 bases stayed unmatched. About this clone itself: The antigen remains undetermined.

Of the isolated RNA, all was reverse transcribed, and so the sequenced material was expressed TCRB transcripts. The method was immunoSEQ multiplex PCR; TCRdb's version includes in-frame clones alone and lacks a portion of them. Altogether 110,000 or so clones are present, roughly 43% being singletons, with the ten largest covering over 0.065%. The source is a young woman in good health. The chain combines TRBV5-1 with TRBJ2-1, with 7 bases fitting TRBD2. The sequencing input was stem cell memory CD4+ T cells from blood. Here the CDR3 reads CASRRTGLAENNEQFF. CDR3 coding DNA: TGCGCCAGCAGACGCACGGGGCTAGCGGAAAACAATGAGCAGTTCTTC.